This TCR beta chain is from a study of control samples from healthy donors and cancer patients. This table comes from immunoSEQ multiplex PCR, and its TCRdb copy is limited to in-frame clones, with some not included. The sample lists 150,000 to 200,000 clones; 80% to 95% were seen once. V was shortened by 4 bases and J by 12 bases, with 18 bases between the two germline ends. The germline gives CDR1 ENHRY, CDR2 SYGVKD. This CDR3 is built from 13 residues. Material: blood. This clonotype was obtained from a man aged 18 to 29 in good health. This sequence joins TRBV10-3 and TRBJ1-1, with D possibly being TRBD1 (5 bases). In nucleotides, the CDR3 is TGTGCCATCAGTGGGGGGAGCGCAAAAGTGCCTTTCTTT. Encoded protein: CAISGGSAKVPFF.